This T cell receptor beta chain was profiled in a study of blood T cell repertoires in COVID-19. As processed by the authors: By means of reference gene primer amplification, nucleated cell counts were estimated. The assay was immunoSEQ multiplex PCR, and TCRdb's table has in-frame clones only and misses some. V and J calls and clone size come straight from that table; D and trimming were deduced from the DNA. The sample records approximately 110,000 clones, roughly 87% being singletons. From germline, CDR1 is MDHEN and CDR2 SYDVKM. This CDR3 has 13 amino acids. After removal of 1 base from V and 11 bases from J, the junction contained 4 bases not matched to a gene. This clone turned up a few times.

The sample taken for sequencing was peripheral blood. This chain links TRBV28 with TRBJ2-4; 8 nucleotides align to TRBD2. This receptor was identified in a man between 50 and 59 years old with acute or convalescent COVID-19. The DNA of the CDR3 is TGTGCCAGCAGTTTATTGGCGGGAGGTCTTCAGTACTTC. It encodes CASSLLAGGLQYF.